The next 7 T cell receptor beta chains were all read from a single sample in a study of post-analysis software for immune sequencing data. TCR beta cDNA libraries had unique molecular identifiers. TCRdb redid the calling of the PCR reads with MiXCR, one entry per CDR3 protein. The sample records about 160,000 distinct CDR3 sequences, under 40% being singletons. The input for sequencing was blood, taken after autologous hematopoietic stem cell transplantation. The receptors originated from a girl aged 10 to 17 with multiple sclerosis.

This clonotype has more than one count but fewer than ten. This chain uses TRBV20-1 with TRBJ2-1; D ambiguous. The V gene's germline CDR1 is DFQATT and CDR2 SNEGSKA (reference sequence). Trimming removed 0 bases from V and 5 bases from J, with 8 bases in between. The CDR3 extends over 13 amino acids. CDR3 region: CSARDELHNEQFF. CDR3 in DNA: TGCAGTGCTAGAGATGAGCTGCACAATGAGCAGTTCTTC.

V gene TRBV6-5 combines with J gene TRBJ2-4; TRBD2 matches at 10 bases. This CDR3 is 16 amino acids long. With V trimmed by 4 bases and J by 13 bases, 16 bases remained unmatched. CDR1 and CDR2 (germline): MNHEY, SVGAGI. In DNA form, the CDR3 reads TGTGCCAGCAGTTTCTCGAGCGGGAGGGCCCTCAATGAGCAGTACTTC. Translating gives CASSFSSGRALNEQYF.

This chain links TRBV4-3 with TRBJ2-5, with D uncertain. The J call may not be correct, given that the DNA end is closer to TRBJ2-7. This CDR3 has 15 residues. Germline V gene sequence: CDR1 LGHNA, CDR2 YSLEER. CDR3 region: CASSQDRWNSHEQYF. The CDR3 bases are TGCGCCAGCAGCCAAGATAGGTGGAATTCCCACGAGCAGTACTTC.

The chain combines TRBV20-1 with TRBJ2-7; 8 nucleotides match TRBD2. The CDR3 spans 13 residues. Germline values: CDR1 DFQATT, CDR2 SNEGSKA (reference sequence). Trimming at V came to 6 bases and at J to 0 bases, leaving 4 bases not matched to a gene. In DNA form, the CDR3 reads TGCAGTGCGTTAGCGGGATCCTCCTACGAGCAGTACTTC. Protein product: CSALAGSSYEQYF.

The V gene is TRBV5-5, the J gene TRBJ2-7; no firm D call. The DNA matches TRBJ2-5 better at its end, which makes the J call doubtful. The CDR3 contains 14 residues. The V gene's germline CDR1 is SGHKS and CDR2 YYEKEE (reference sequence). The CDR3 DNA reads as TGTGCCAGCAGCCCGGACCCATTTAGGGAGACCCAGTACTTC. It translates to CASSPDPFRETQYF.

The chain is built from TRBV6-6 and TRBJ2-3; D gene ambiguous. The germline V gene has CDR1 MNHNY and CDR2 SVGAGI (reference sequence). The ends were cut back, 0 bases at V and 6 bases at J, with 13 bases in the middle. This CDR3 is 15 amino acids long. CDR3: CASSYSLGSSDTQYF. Written as DNA, the CDR3 is TGTGCCAGCAGTTACTCTTTGGGTTCCTCGGATACGCAGTATTTT.

The V gene is TRBV27, the J gene TRBJ1-1; D not certain. Trimming left V 2 bases short and J 11 bases short, with 15 bases between. The CDR3 loop spans 13 amino acids. The germline V gene encodes CDR1 MNHEY and CDR2 SMNVEV (reference sequence). The CDR3, as DNA: TGTGCCAGCAGTTTAATGGAGGGAAGGTGGGCTTTCTTT. It codes for CASSLMEGRWAFF.